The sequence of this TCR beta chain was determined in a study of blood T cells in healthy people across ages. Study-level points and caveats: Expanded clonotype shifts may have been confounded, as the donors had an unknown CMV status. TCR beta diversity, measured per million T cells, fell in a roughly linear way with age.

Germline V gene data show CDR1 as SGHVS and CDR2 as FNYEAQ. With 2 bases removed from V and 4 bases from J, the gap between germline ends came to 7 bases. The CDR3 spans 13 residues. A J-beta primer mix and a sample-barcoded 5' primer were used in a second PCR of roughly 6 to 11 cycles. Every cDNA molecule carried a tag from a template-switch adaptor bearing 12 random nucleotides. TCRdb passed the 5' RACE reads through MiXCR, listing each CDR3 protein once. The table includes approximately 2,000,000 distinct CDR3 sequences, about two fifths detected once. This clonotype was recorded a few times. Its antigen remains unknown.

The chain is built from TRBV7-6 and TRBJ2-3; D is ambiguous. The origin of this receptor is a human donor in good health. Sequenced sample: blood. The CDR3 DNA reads TGTGCCAGCAGCTTAAATCTCGCAGATACGCAGTATTTT. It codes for CASSLNLADTQYF.